The rows below give T cell receptor beta chains drawn from one sample of a study of T cell clones after liver transplantation. Some clones are missing from TCRdb's copy, which holds only in-frame ones; the method was immunoSEQ multiplex PCR. Among around 110,000 clones listed, 90% were seen once. Here the sequenced sample was CD4+ T cells from blood, taken 12 months after liver transplant. Receptors originate from a human patient who received a liver transplant. The graft donor may be the source of some T cells. The CDR3 runs from the conserved cysteine through the conserved F or W. D genes are given only for firm matches. Size is stated for part of the rows, as once, few or many counts, or as a class when the clone is expanded.

J: TRBJ1-2
V: TRBV11-3
D: TRBD1
size: once
DNA: TGTGCCAGCAGCCTGGGACAGGGGAGCGGCTACACCTTC
CDR3: CASSLGQGSGYTF

J: TRBJ1-3
V: TRBV5-1
D: NA
size: NA
DNA: TGCGCCAGCAGCTACGGACTGGCGATCTCTGGAAACACCATATATTTT
CDR3: CASSYGLAISGNTIYF

J: TRBJ1-2
V: TRBV6-5
D: NA
size: NA
DNA: TGTGCCAGCCACGGTCAATTGGGCTATGGCTACACCTTC
CDR3: CASHGQLGYGYTF

J: TRBJ2-1
V: TRBV25-1
D: TRBD1
size: once
DNA: TGTGCCACCGGGTTTCCGGGACAGGGCCACAATGAGCAGTTCTTC
CDR3: CATGFPGQGHNEQFF

J: TRBJ2-7
V: TRBV29-1
D: NA
size: NA
DNA: TGCAGCGTTGATCGCGGGGACAGCCACGAGCAGTACTTC
CDR3: CSVDRGDSHEQYF

J: TRBJ2-1
V: TRBV19
D: TRBD1
size: NA
DNA: TGTGCCAGTAGGGGCCCCGGACAGGGCTACAATGAGCAGTTCTTC
CDR3: CASRGPGQGYNEQFF

J: TRBJ2-7
V: TRBV9
D: TRBD2
size: NA
DNA: TGTGCCAGCAGCCCGAGGGGGCTAGCGGGGAATCCCTACGAGCAGTACTTC
CDR3: CASSPRGLAGNPYEQYF

J: TRBJ2-5
V: TRBV30
D: TRBD1
size: few
DNA: TGTGCCTGGAGTCCCACGGGACAGGGTGGGGAGACCCAGTACTTC
CDR3: CAWSPTGQGGETQYF

J: TRBJ2-3
V: TRBV11-2
D: NA
size: once
DNA: TGTGCCAGCAGCTTATTATCTGGGGACACAGATACGCAGTATTTT
CDR3: CASSLLSGDTDTQYF

J: TRBJ2-3
V: TRBV5-1
D: TRBD2
size: NA
DNA: TGCGCCAGCAGCCCTCGGACTAGCGGGAGCACAGATACGCAGTATTTT
CDR3: CASSPRTSGSTDTQYF

J: TRBJ1-2
V: TRBV5-6
D: TRBD1
size: NA
DNA: TGTGCCAGCAGTCCTAGACAGGGGCTTAGCTATGGCTACACCTTC
CDR3: CASSPRQGLSYGYTF

J: TRBJ2-7
V: TRBV18
D: NA
size: NA
DNA: TGTGCCAGCTCACCGGCGGGTACCTCGGACGAGCAGTACTTC
CDR3: CASSPAGTSDEQYF

J: TRBJ2-7
V: TRBV2
D: TRBD2
size: NA
DNA: TGTGCCAGCAGTAGACAACTAGCGGGAGGGAGGTACGAGCAGTACTTC
CDR3: CASSRQLAGGRYEQYF

J: TRBJ2-7
V: TRBV11-2
D: TRBD1
size: NA
DNA: TGTGCCAGCAGACCTCAGGGGGCGTCCGTGAACTACGAGCAGTACTTC
CDR3: CASRPQGASVNYEQYF

J: TRBJ1-5
V: TRBV7-2
D: NA
size: NA
DNA: TGTGCCAGCAGCGGAAGGAATGAGCAGCCCCAGCATTTT
CDR3: CASSGRNEQPQHF

J: TRBJ2-7
V: TRBV7-2
D: NA
size: NA
DNA: TGTGCCAGCAGCACGCATCCCTACGAGCAGTACTTC
CDR3: CASSTHPYEQYF